The rows below give T cell receptor beta chains drawn from one sample of a study of control samples from healthy donors and cancer patients. Method: immunoSEQ multiplex PCR; TCRdb's copy keeps in-frame clones and lacks some. The sample includes roughly 220,000 clones, roughly 94% seen only once; the top ten take about 1.6%. The sample consisted of blood. Receptor source: a man aged 50-59 years in good health. Each CDR3 is given with its conserved first and last residue. A D gene is named only where the DNA matches it firmly. Clone size appears in some rows only: once, few, many, or a class for an expanded clone.

cdr3_aa,cdr3_nt,clone_size,d_call,j_call,v_call
CASSGTGSIDEQFF,TGCGCCAGCAGTGGGACAGGGAGTATAGATGAGCAGTTCTTC,.,TRBD1,TRBJ2-1,TRBV10-1
CASSIFRPSGANVLTF,TGTGCCAGTAGTATTTTTAGGCCCTCTGGGGCCAACGTCCTGACTTTC,.,.,TRBJ2-6,TRBV19
CASAVGQSSQPQHF,TGTGCCAGCGCCGTGGGTCAGTCAAGTCAGCCCCAGCATTTT,.,.,TRBJ1-5,TRBV2
CASSVDGGALSSTDTQYF,TGTGCCAGCAGCGTAGACGGGGGGGCCTTATCTAGCACAGATACGCAGTATTTT,.,TRBD2,TRBJ2-3,TRBV9
CASRIQENTEAFF,TGTGCCAGCAGGATACAGGAGAACACTGAAGCTTTCTTT,.,.,TRBJ1-1,TRBV12-3/TRBV12-4
CASSHHPGEASGNTIYF,TGTGCCAGCAGCCACCACCCCGGGGAGGCCTCTGGAAACACCATATATTTT,.,.,TRBJ1-3,TRBV14
CASSQGGQGADTQYF,TGTGCCAGCAGCCAAGGGGGACAGGGGGCAGATACGCAGTATTTT,.,TRBD1,TRBJ2-3,TRBV4-2
CASSPNMALGGEQYF,TGTGCCAGCTCACCAAACATGGCCCTAGGGGGGGAGCAGTACTTC,.,.,TRBJ2-7,TRBV18
CASRGERGEQFF,TGTGCCAGCCGTGGGGAGCGGGGTGAGCAGTTCTTC,.,TRBD2,TRBJ2-1,TRBV2
CASSLGAGLNQPQHF,TGTGCCAGCAGCTTAGGGGCAGGGCTTAATCAGCCCCAGCATTTT,once,.,TRBJ1-5,TRBV11-2
CASSHAGQGLAGAKNIQYF,TGTGCCAGCAGTCACGCGGGACAGGGCTTAGCAGGGGCCAAAAACATTCAGTACTTC,.,.,TRBJ2-4,TRBV21-1
CASSTERGFTDTQYF,TGTGCCAGCAGTACCGAGAGAGGTTTCACAGATACGCAGTATTTT,.,.,TRBJ2-3,TRBV6-6
CASSLQGSSYNEQFF,TGTGCCAGCAGTTTACAGGGTAGCTCCTACAATGAGCAGTTCTTC,.,.,TRBJ2-1,TRBV6-2/TRBV6-3
CASSIPGHPNEKLFF,TGTGCCAGCAGCATTCCGGGACACCCTAATGAAAAACTGTTTTTT,few,.,TRBJ1-4,TRBV7-2
CASSPQLAGISYEQYF,TGTGCCAGCAGCCCCCAGTTAGCGGGGATCTCCTACGAGCAGTACTTC,.,TRBD2,TRBJ2-7,TRBV3-1/TRBV3-2
CASGGSNQPQHF,TGTGCCAGTGGGGGTAGCAATCAGCCCCAGCATTTT,.,.,TRBJ1-5,TRBV6-5
CASSKRTGEHTEAFF,TGCGCCAGCAGCAAAAGGACAGGAGAGCACACTGAAGCTTTCTTT,.,TRBD1,TRBJ1-1,TRBV5-1
CASSWRELGGWKHF,TGCGCCAGCAGCTGGCGTGAATTAGGGGGGTGGAAGCATTTT,.,.,TRBJ1-5,TRBV5-1
CAAVRGPVGGYTF,TGTGCCGCCGTCCGGGGGCCGGTAGGGGGCTACACCTTC,.,.,TRBJ1-2,TRBV6-5
CASSWKGVTNSPLHF,TGTGCCAGCAGCTGGAAGGGGGTAACGAATTCACCCCTCCACTTT,.,.,TRBJ1-6,TRBV5-5
CASSTQGIQETQYF,TGCGCCAGCAGCACCCAGGGGATCCAAGAGACCCAGTACTTC,.,.,TRBJ2-5,TRBV5-1
CASSIGGGRVGYSNQPQHF,TGTGCCAGTAGTATCGGTGGGGGGCGAGTGGGATATAGCAATCAGCCCCAGCATTTT,.,.,TRBJ1-5,TRBV19
CASSFNTGDTQYF,TGCGCCAGCAGCTTTAACACCGGGGATACGCAGTATTTT,.,.,TRBJ2-3,TRBV5-1
CATSEAAAYGYTF,TGTGCCACCAGTGAGGCGGCAGCCTATGGCTACACCTTC,.,.,TRBJ1-2,TRBV24-1
CASSPSPGASGGAVYEQYF,TGTGCCAGCTCACCCAGCCCCGGGGCTAGCGGGGGGGCGGTTTACGAGCAGTACTTC,.,TRBD2,TRBJ2-7,TRBV28
CASSFPTDTRSGANVLTF,TGCGCCAGCAGCTTCCCGACAGATACCCGCTCTGGGGCCAACGTCCTGACTTTC,.,.,TRBJ2-6,TRBV5-1
CASSYGGGAAGELFF,TGCGCCAGCAGCTACGGCGGGGGGGCGGCCGGGGAGCTGTTTTTT,.,TRBD2,TRBJ2-2,TRBV5-1
CASSLDREEGKLFF,TGCGCCAGCAGCTTGGACAGGGAGGAGGGAAAACTGTTTTTT,.,.,TRBJ1-4,TRBV5-1
CASRTGEGSYNEQFF,TGTGCCAGCCGAACGGGGGAAGGCTCCTACAATGAGCAGTTCTTC,.,.,TRBJ2-1,TRBV13